Listed here are 25 T cell receptor beta chains from one sample, sequenced in a study of T cell repertoires in cytomegalovirus infection. TCRdb reanalysed the reads using MiXCR and keeps one entry per CDR3 protein. Altogether around 450,000 distinct CDR3 sequences are present, roughly 31% being singletons, with the ten largest covering about an eighth. Sequenced: PBMCs. The receptors stem from a human donor in good health (CMV status not recorded). Some clones in this sample may be carry-over from other donors' samples.

This clonotype was recorded a few times. This chain joins TRBV6-6 and TRBJ1-3; D is uncertain. Germline V gene sequence: CDR1 MNHNY, CDR2 SVGAGI (reference sequence). The CDR3 loop spans 13 amino acids. V lost 2 bases and J lost 4, with 6 bases in between. The CDR3 nucleotides are TGTGCCAGCAGTTACACACGGGGAAACACCATATATTTT. This encodes CASSYTRGNTIYF.

The sample holds many counts of this clonotype. This CDR3 is CASRPRATHYGYTF. The CDR3 DNA sequence: TGTGCCAGCAGGCCCCGTGCCACCCACTATGGCTACACCTTC. The chain carries TRBV7-9 and TRBJ1-2; D is ambiguous. Trimming took off 6 bases at V and 3 bases at J, with 14 bases between the two ends. Germline values: CDR1 SEHNR, CDR2 FQNEAQ (reference sequence). The CDR3 loop spans 14 amino acids. Variable domain in full (rest from reference TRBV7-9 and TRBJ1-2): DTGVSQNPRHKITKRGQNVTFRCDPISEHNRLYWYRQTLGQGPEFLTYFQNEAQLEKSRLLSDRFSAERPKGSFSTLEIQRTEQGDSAMYLCASRPRATHYGYTFGSGTRLTVV.

This clonotype has just a few counts. The rearrangement links TRBV7-2 to TRBJ2-3, with a tentative D call TRBD2 (6 bases). Looked up from germline, CDR1 is SGHTA and CDR2 is FQGNSA. V was shortened by 0 bases and J by 8 bases, with 9 bases between the two germline ends. This CDR3 has 13 residues. Here the CDR3 reads CASSLALEGTQYF. DNA of the CDR3: TGTGCCAGCAGCTTAGCGCTGGAGGGTACGCAGTATTTT.

This clonotype was detected many times. The chain employs TRBV10-3 and TRBJ2-7, with 9 positions matching TRBD1. The CDR3 extends over 14 amino acids. The germline gives CDR1 ENHRY, CDR2 SYGVKD. V lost 8 bases to trimming and J lost 1 base; unmatched junction nucleotides: 6. CDR3 in amino acids: CAIGGTGSSYEQYF. In DNA form, the CDR3 reads TGTGCCATCGGTGGGACAGGGAGTTCCTACGAGCAGTACTTC.

A few counts support this clonotype. This chain's CDR3 is CASSEYSYRAYEQYF. CDR3 DNA: TGTGCCAGCAGCGAATATTCTTACCGGGCCTACGAGCAGTACTTC. The rearrangement uses TRBV7-6 and TRBJ2-7, with D unclear. The V gene's germline CDR1 is SGHVS and CDR2 FNYEAQ. Trimming took off 5 bases at V and 2 bases at J, with 16 bases between the two ends. The CDR3 is made up of 15 amino acids.

There are a few counts of this clonotype. The V call is TRBV4-3, the J call TRBJ2-3; possible D gene TRBD1, 5 bases. Trimming left V 0 bases short and J 10 bases short, with 14 bases between. The CDR3 loop spans 14 amino acids. Germline lookup yields CDR1 LGHNA and CDR2 YSLEER. The CDR3 reads CASSQDHPQGAQYF. CDR3 nucleotide sequence: TGCGCCAGCAGCCAAGATCACCCCCAGGGCGCGCAGTATTTT.

This chain connects TRBV2 to TRBJ2-2; D unresolved. The CDR3 totals 14 residues. The germline gives CDR1 SNHLY, CDR2 FYNNEI. The germline V and J ends were trimmed by 3 bases and 4 bases, with 9 bases remaining between them. In DNA form, the CDR3 reads TGTGCCAGCAGTGACGGAAAGCGCACCGGGGAGCTGTTTTTT. Translation: CASSDGKRTGELFF.

This clonotype was seen ten or more times. The chain employs TRBV4-2 and TRBJ2-1, with D unclear. The CDR3 loop spans 12 amino acids. V dropped 1 base and J dropped 6 bases, with 4 bases sitting between them. CDR1 and CDR2 from the germline V gene are LGHNA and YNFKEQ. The CDR3 region is CASSQGPNEQFF. CDR3 nucleotides: TGTGCCAGCAGCCAAGGCCCCAATGAGCAGTTCTTC.

Only a few counts were recorded for this clonotype. The chain links TRBV5-4 to TRBJ2-1; 7 bases fit TRBD1. Trimming cost V 4 bases and J 3 bases; bases outside gene matches: 4. The CDR3 has 14 amino acids. Germline CDR1 SGHNT, CDR2 YYREEE (reference sequence). DNA for the CDR3: TGTGCCAGCAGCGGGTGGGACAGCTACAATGAGCAGTTCTTC. Its protein product is CASSGWDSYNEQFF.

The chain has TRBV12-3 or TRBV12-4 and TRBJ2-4; perhaps D is TRBD1 or TRBD2 (5 bases each). The ends were cut back, 5 bases at V and 1 base at J, with 15 bases in the middle. This CDR3 region has 16 residues. The CDR3 DNA reads as TGTGCCAGCAGTCTGGGACCTACTACTGCCAAAAACATTCAGTACTTC. This encodes CASSLGPTTAKNIQYF.

This clonotype was counted only a few times. The chain employs TRBV7-8 and TRBJ2-7; D not resolved. Germline V gene data show CDR1 as SGHVS and CDR2 as FQNEAQ. V dropped 1 base and J dropped 5 bases, with 9 bases sitting between them. The CDR3 is 13 amino acids. The CDR3 spells CASSLGRVDEQYF. CDR3 DNA sequence: TGTGCCAGCAGCTTAGGTAGGGTTGACGAGCAGTACTTC.

V and J are TRBV11-2 and TRBJ2-5; D remains ambiguous. The germline V and J ends were trimmed by 5 bases and 5 bases, with 21 bases remaining between them. The CDR3 has 16 amino acids. In germline, CDR1 is SGHAT, CDR2 FQNNGV. DNA of the CDR3: TGTGCCAGCAGCCCGGTCCCTCACCCCCTCGGCGAGACCCAGTACTTC. It is translated as CASSPVPHPLGETQYF.

A word on this clonotype: A much larger clone differs by one base, so this may be a read error. J is TRBJ2-3 and V is TRBV7-2; D is uncertain. The V gene's germline CDR1 is SGHTA and CDR2 FQGNSA. The CDR3 has 14 amino acids. The ends were cut back, 5 bases at V and 0 bases at J, with 9 bases in the middle. This chain's CDR3 is CASSHVTSTDTQYF. CDR3 nucleotides: TGTGCCAGCAGCCATGTGACAAGCACAGATACGCAGTATTTT. Variable domain in full (rest from reference TRBV7-2 and TRBJ2-3): GAGVSQSPSNKVTEKGKDVELRCDPISGHTALYWYRQSLGQGLEFLIYFQGNSAPDKSGLPSDRFSAERTGGSVSTLTIQRTQQEDSAVYLCASSHVTSTDTQYFGPGTRLTVL.

There are a few counts of this clonotype. V and J are TRBV28 and TRBJ2-1, with TRBD1 matching 7 bases. Germline V gene data show CDR1 as MDHEN and CDR2 as SYDVKM. Trimming took 5 bases from V and 1 from J; bases not matched to a gene: 2. This CDR3 region has 14 residues. In DNA, the CDR3 is TGTGCCAGCAGTACGGACAGGTCCTACAATGAGCAGTTCTTC. Its translation: CASSTDRSYNEQFF.

There are many counts of this clonotype. The V gene is TRBV12-3 or TRBV12-4, the J gene TRBJ1-3; D is possibly TRBD1 (6 bases). Between the trimmed V and J ends, which lost 5 bases and 0 bases, there was a span of 14 bases. The CDR3 spans 16 residues. Written as DNA, the CDR3 is TGTGCCAGCAGTGCGCCTCGGACAGCCTCTGGAAACACCATATATTTT. Translating gives CASSAPRTASGNTIYF.

The chain couples TRBV14 to TRBJ2-2; D is ambiguous. Germline V gene lookup returns CDR1 SGHDN and CDR2 FVKESK. This CDR3 has 11 amino acids. The ends were cut back, 0 bases at V and 8 bases at J, with 1 base in the middle. The CDR3 nucleotides are TGTGCCAGCAGCCAAGAGGGGGAGCTGTTTTTT. Translated: CASSQEGELFF.

This clonotype was observed a handful of times. The gene calls are TRBV7-3 and TRBJ1-1, with 9 positions matching TRBD1. This CDR3 has 16 amino acids. In germline, CDR1 is SGHTA, CDR2 FQGTGA. V was clipped by 2 bases and J by 2 bases; unmatched bases: 6. In DNA, the CDR3 is TGTGCCAGCAGCTTAGAAGGGACAGGGACTAACACTGAAGCTTTCTTT. Translating it yields CASSLEGTGTNTEAFF.

This clonotype was seen ten or more times. This rearrangement joins TRBV7-2 to TRBJ2-5, with 7 bases identical to TRBD2. The CDR3 is 14 residues long. J lost 4 bases, V lost 5 bases, and 7 bases had no gene match. Germline V gives CDR1 SGHTA, CDR2 FQGNSA. As DNA, the CDR3 is TGTGCCAGCAGCCCGGGGGGTATTCGAGAGACCCAGTACTTC. Its protein product is CASSPGGIRETQYF. The full variable domain, its missing parts supplied by reference TRBV7-2 and TRBJ2-5, is GAGVSQSPSNKVTEKGKDVELRCDPISGHTALYWYRQSLGQGLEFLIYFQGNSAPDKSGLPSDRFSAERTGGSVSTLTIQRTQQEDSAVYLCASSPGGIRETQYFGPGTRLLVL.

The chain links TRBV27 to TRBJ2-3; 8 positions match TRBD1. V gave up 3 bases and J gave up 1 base; unmatched junction bases: 6. Germline-derived CDR1 and CDR2 are MNHEY and SMNVEV (reference sequence). The CDR3 extends over 16 amino acids. CDR3 DNA sequence: TGTGCCAGCAGTTTTCAGGGGGCGCAGGGCACAGATACGCAGTATTTT. Translated, it gives CASSFQGAQGTDTQYF.

The chain carries TRBV12-3 or TRBV12-4 and TRBJ1-2; 12 bases are shared with TRBD1. The J segment lost 4 bases and the V segment lost 5 bases, leaving 5 bases of the junction unmatched. The CDR3 extends over 15 amino acids. CDR3 loop: CASSRDRGHGYGYTF. The CDR3 region has the DNA TGTGCCAGCAGTCGGGACAGGGGGCACGGCTATGGCTACACCTTC.

The chain has TRBV28 and TRBJ2-7; D gene unclear. The CDR3 is made up of 10 amino acids. CDR1 and CDR2 (germline): MDHEN, SYDVKM. Trimming removed 4 bases at V and 7 bases at J, with 5 bases between. The DNA for the CDR3 is TGTGCCAGCAGTTCGTGGGAGCAGTACTTC. Its protein product is CASSSWEQYF. Full variable domain (outside the CDR3, taken from reference TRBV28 and TRBJ2-7): DVKVTQSSRYLVKRTGEKVFLECVQDMDHENMFWYRQDPGLGLRLIYFSYDVKMKEKGDIPEGYSVSREKKERFSLILESASTNQTSMYLCASSSWEQYFGPGTRLTVT.

The CDR3 spells CASSLPGANQPQHF. For the CDR3, the DNA is TGCGCCAGCAGCCTTCCGGGAGCCAATCAGCCCCAGCATTTT. The chain couples TRBV5-1 to TRBJ1-5, with D unclear. The CDR3 runs 14 residues. Trimming left V 4 bases short and J 3 bases short, with 11 bases between. The germline gives CDR1 SGHRS, CDR2 YFSETQ.

This clonotype has ten or more counts. At one of its ends the junction is not consistent with the germline gene, which may arise from a read error. This chain connects TRBV13 to TRBJ2-7; TRBD2 agrees at 7 bases. The CDR3 loop spans 13 amino acids. The germline gives CDR1 PRHDT, CDR2 FYEKMQ (reference sequence). This chain's CDR3 is CASSLGLAYEQYF. Written as DNA, the CDR3 is TGTGCCAGCAGTTTAGGACTAGCCTACGAGCAGTACTTC. Full variable domain (missing parts from reference TRBV13 and TRBJ2-7): AAGVIQSPRHLIKEKRETATLKCYPIPRHDTVYWYQQGPGQDPQFLISFYEKMQSDKGSIPDRFSAQQFSDYHSELNMSSLELGDSALYFCASSLGLAYEQYFGPGTRLTVT.

This clonotype was recorded many times. At one boundary the junction diverges from the germline segment, which might be a read error. The V and J genes are TRBV19 and TRBJ1-1; no firm D call. The germline CDR1 and CDR2 sequences are LNHDA and SQIVND (reference sequence). CDR3 length: 14 amino acids. The CDR3 DNA sequence: TGTGCCAGTAGTATAGCTCCACAGAACGCTGAAGCTTTCTTT. Protein sequence: CASSIAPQNAEAFF.

This clonotype was observed a handful of times. This rearrangement joins TRBV19 to TRBJ1-2, with unresolved D. The germline gives CDR1 LNHDA, CDR2 SQIVND (reference sequence). The V gene lost 7 bases and the J gene lost 0 bases, with 21 bases spanning the gap. The CDR3 spans 17 residues. CDR3: CASTTTRAQRSNYGYTF. The CDR3 region has the DNA TGTGCCAGTACCACCACGCGGGCCCAACGATCTAACTATGGCTACACCTTC.